The rows below give T cell receptor beta chains drawn from one sample of a study of CD8 T cells in Susac syndrome. TCRdb re-called the immunoSEQ multiplex PCR reads with MiXCR, one entry per CDR3 protein. The profile shows about 120,000 distinct CDR3 sequences, 85% to 95% of them singletons. Material: CD8+ T cells from PBMCs. The receptors come from a human donor with Susac syndrome. The CDR3 runs from the conserved cysteine through the conserved F or W. D genes are given only for firm matches. The size field is filled for only some rows; it gives once, few, many or a size class.

V gene	J gene	D gene	CDR3 length	clone size	CDR3 DNA	CDR3 protein
TRBV7-3	TRBJ1-5	TRBD1	15	NA	TGTGCCAGCAGCTCGGACAGGGTCTCATGTCAGCCCCAGCATTTT	CASSSDRVSCQPQHF
TRBV30	TRBJ1-5	NA	14	NA	TGTGCCTGGAGTCCCGGGACCAGCAATCAGCCCCAGCATTTT	CAWSPGTSNQPQHF
TRBV4-1	TRBJ1-5	NA	15	NA	TGCGCCAGCAGCCAAGATGCAAGAACCGGACAGCCCCAGCATTTT	CASSQDARTGQPQHF
TRBV7-8	TRBJ1-6	NA	17	NA	TGTGCCAGCAGCTTAGTCGGAAAGAGCTCCTATAATTCACCCCTCCACTTT	CASSLVGKSSYNSPLHF
TRBV27	TRBJ1-2	NA	15	once	TGTGCCAGCAGCTCATCGACGGGGTTTAACTATGGCTACACCTTC	CASSSSTGFNYGYTF
TRBV6-2/TRBV6-3	TRBJ1-6	TRBD1	14	NA	TGTGCCAGCGAGCACAGGGGTTGGAATTCACCCCTCCACTTT	CASEHRGWNSPLHF
TRBV20-1	TRBJ2-7	NA	14	NA	TGCAGTGCTAGACTCCGGGACGAACCCTACGAGCAGTACTTC	CSARLRDEPYEQYF
TRBV12-3/TRBV12-4	TRBJ1-2	NA	12	NA	TGTGCCAGCGGCGTAGGGAGTCATAGCTACACCTTC	CASGVGSHSYTF
TRBV20-1	TRBJ2-7	TRBD2	14	NA	TGCAGTGCTAGAGATCCGGGACTAGCGCACGAGCAGTACTTC	CSARDPGLAHEQYF
TRBV20-1	TRBJ2-7	NA	14	NA	TGCAGTGCTAGGGACTCCCCTGATAGCTACGAGCAGTACTTC	CSARDSPDSYEQYF
TRBV5-6	TRBJ2-5	TRBD2	16	NA	TGTGCCAGCAGCTTGGCCTTAGCGGGGGGTCGAGAGACCCAGTACTTC	CASSLALAGGRETQYF
TRBV10-1	TRBJ1-3	NA	16	NA	TGCGCCAGCAGTGAGATGTCGGGGAAGGCTGGAAACACCATATATTTT	CASSEMSGKAGNTIYF
TRBV27	TRBJ2-3	NA	13	NA	TGTGCCAGCAGTTTCGGGCCTACGGATACGCAGTATTTT	CASSFGPTDTQYF
TRBV4-2	TRBJ1-1	NA	16	NA	TGTGCCAGCAGCCAAGTGGCTCCCCGCCAAAACACTGAAGCTTTCTTT	CASSQVAPRQNTEAFF
TRBV9	TRBJ1-2	NA	13	NA	TGTGCCAGCAGCGTAGGACAGTCAGATGGCTACACCTTC	CASSVGQSDGYTF
TRBV29-1	TRBJ1-2	TRBD1	16	NA	TGCAGCGTTGAATCAGAGGCAGGGGGAAGTATGGATGGCTACACCTTC	CSVESEAGGSMDGYTF
TRBV6-5	TRBJ2-2	NA	13	NA	TGTGCCAGCAGTTACAAGGGTACCGGGGAGCTGTTTTTT	CASSYKGTGELFF
TRBV6-5	TRBJ1-1	NA	14	NA	TGTGCCAGCAGTTTATTTACAGGGAACACTGAAGCTTTCTTT	CASSLFTGNTEAFF
TRBV7-2	TRBJ2-5	TRBD1	17	NA	TGTGCCAGCAGCTTAGCGGGACAGGGGGCGCCGCCGGAGACCCAGTACTTC	CASSLAGQGAPPETQYF
TRBV12-3/TRBV12-4	TRBJ2-1	NA	14	once	TGTGCCAGCAGTTTAGGCTCCTCGCCCAATGAGCAGTTCTTC	CASSLGSSPNEQFF
TRBV4-2	TRBJ2-5	NA	15	NA	TGTGCCAGCAGCCAAGACCCAGGGCCCCAAGAGACCCAGTACTTC	CASSQDPGPQETQYF
TRBV9	TRBJ2-2	TRBD2	16	NA	TGTGCCAGCAGCGATCCCCGCGGGGGACCCACCGGGGAGCTGTTTTTT	CASSDPRGGPTGELFF
TRBV24-1	TRBJ2-3	NA	14	NA	TGTGCCACCAGTGATTTTGGGGCGGGAGATACGCAGTATTTT	CATSDFGAGDTQYF
TRBV7-9	TRBJ1-6	NA	15	once	TGTGCCAGCAGCTTACTTGGGCAGGAGGATTCACCCCTCCACTTT	CASSLLGQEDSPLHF
TRBV5-1	TRBJ2-1	NA	13	NA	TGCGCCAGCAGCTTCCGGGACTCCCTTGAGCAGTTCTTC	CASSFRDSLEQFF
TRBV5-4	TRBJ2-1	NA	16	once	TGTGCCAGCAGCCCTGCCGCGAGTTGGTCCTACAATGAGCAGTTCTTC	CASSPAASWSYNEQFF